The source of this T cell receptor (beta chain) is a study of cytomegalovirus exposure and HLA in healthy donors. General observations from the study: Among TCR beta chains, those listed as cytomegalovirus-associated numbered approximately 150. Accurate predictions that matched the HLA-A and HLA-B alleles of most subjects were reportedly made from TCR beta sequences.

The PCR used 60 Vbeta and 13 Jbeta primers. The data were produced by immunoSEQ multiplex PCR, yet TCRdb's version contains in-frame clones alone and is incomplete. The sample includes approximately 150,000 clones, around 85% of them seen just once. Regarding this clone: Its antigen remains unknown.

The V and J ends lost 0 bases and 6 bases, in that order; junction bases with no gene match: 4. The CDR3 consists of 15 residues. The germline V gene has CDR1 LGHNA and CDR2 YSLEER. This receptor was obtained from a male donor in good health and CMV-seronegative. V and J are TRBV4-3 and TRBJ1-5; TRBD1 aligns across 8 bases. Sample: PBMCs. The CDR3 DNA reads TGCGCCAGCAGCCAAGATATGACAGGGGCTCAGCCCCAGCATTTT. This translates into CASSQDMTGAQPQHF.